The 26 T cell receptor beta chains below come from one sample, sequenced in a study of cytomegalovirus exposure and HLA in healthy donors. The PCR employed 60 Vbeta primers together with 13 Jbeta primers. Sequencing used immunoSEQ multiplex PCR; TCRdb keeps in-frame clones, though not all of them. This sample carries 130,000 or so clones, 82% of them seen once, and the ten largest clones take roughly 8.2%. Sample: PBMCs. The receptor source for this set is a woman in her fifties or sixties in good health and CMV-seropositive.

The rearrangement joins TRBV5-1 to TRBJ2-1; TRBD2 is a possible D gene (7 bases). This CDR3 region has 14 residues. Germline V gene sequence: CDR1 SGHRS, CDR2 YFSETQ. V was cut by 2 bases and J by 8 bases, with 14 bases left in between. The CDR3 spells CASSFGGAIYEQFF. CDR3 bases: TGCGCCAGCAGCTTTGGGGGGGCCATCTATGAGCAGTTCTTC.

The gene calls are TRBV2 and TRBJ2-1, with 7 nucleotides matching TRBD2. This CDR3 spans 11 amino acids. J lost 11 bases, V lost 7 bases, and 5 bases had no gene match. Germline V gene sequence: CDR1 SNHLY, CDR2 FYNNEI. Here the CDR3 reads CASMGGVKQFF. The CDR3, as DNA: TGTGCCAGCATGGGGGGGGTCAAGCAGTTCTTC.

The chain is built from TRBV7-2 and TRBJ1-1; D is undetermined. V was pared by 1 base and J by 5 bases, with 8 bases between. Germline lookup yields CDR1 SGHTA and CDR2 FQGNSA. This CDR3 is 13 amino acids long. CDR3 sequence (DNA): TGTGCCAGCAGCTTAGTTGGAGAAACTGAAGCTTTCTTT. The encoded protein is CASSLVGETEAFF.

J is TRBJ2-3 and V is TRBV9, with TRBD2 identical over 12 bases. Germline V lookup: CDR1 SGDLS, CDR2 YYNGEE. J lost 2 bases, V lost 5 bases, and 6 bases had no gene match. CDR3 length: 16 amino acids. The CDR3 spells CASSIGLAGFTDTQYF. CDR3 bases: TGTGCCAGCAGTATCGGACTAGCGGGGTTCACAGATACGCAGTATTTT.

The chain links TRBV28 to TRBJ2-7; possible D gene TRBD1, 6 bases. The CDR3 contains 14 residues. The V and J ends lost 2 bases and 8 bases respectively, with 16 bases between them. The V gene's germline CDR1 is MDHEN and CDR2 SYDVKM. CDR3 bases: TGTGCCAGCAGTTTACCCCGAGGGGGTAAGAAGCAGTACTTC. Residues: CASSLPRGGKKQYF. Together with reference TRBV28 and TRBJ2-7, the CDR3 gives the full variable domain: DVKVTQSSRYLVKRTGEKVFLECVQDMDHENMFWYRQDPGLGLRLIYFSYDVKMKEKGDIPEGYSVSREKKERFSLILESASTNQTSMYLCASSLPRGGKKQYFGPGTRLTVT.

J is TRBJ1-2 and V is TRBV7-2, with 9 nucleotides matching TRBD1. Per germline, CDR1 SGHTA and CDR2 FQGNSA. The CDR3 contains 16 residues. The junction had 12 bases not matched to a gene; V was cut back by 2 bases and J by 8 bases. CDR3 residues: CASSLKGDRASGGYTF. CDR3 DNA: TGTGCCAGCAGCTTAAAGGGGGACAGGGCCTCGGGGGGCTACACCTTC.

This clone was counted a single time. The rearrangement joins TRBV28 to TRBJ2-7; 7 nucleotides agree with TRBD1. Losses at the gene ends were 5 bases for V and 2 bases for J; bases not matched to a gene: 6. CDR1 and CDR2 (germline): MDHEN, SYDVKM. The CDR3 has 14 residues. The CDR3 DNA follows: TGTGCCAGCAGTCCGTATACAGGGGCCTACGAGCAGTACTTC. Protein product: CASSPYTGAYEQYF.

The V gene is TRBV4-3, the J gene TRBJ2-1; no clear D. V lost 3 bases to trimming and J lost 9 bases, with 18 bases between them. The CDR3 totals 15 residues. Germline lookup yields CDR1 LGHNA and CDR2 YSLEER. In DNA form, the CDR3 reads TGCGCCAGCAGCCAGGTCCAAAGGAGCTACGGTGAGCAGTTCTTC. Translating gives CASSQVQRSYGEQFF.

This clone was detected only once. The J gene is TRBJ2-1, the V gene TRBV7-8; tentative D call: TRBD2 (6 bases). Germline loops: CDR1 SGHVS, CDR2 FQNEAQ. CDR3 length: 16 residues. V lost 4 bases, J lost 4 bases, and 17 bases lay in between. The CDR3 loop reads CASSSGPSGGYNEQFF. The CDR3 bases are TGTGCCAGCAGCTCGGGCCCCAGCGGAGGGTACAATGAGCAGTTCTTC.

For the CDR3, the DNA is TGTGCCAGTAGCTCCCGGACAGGCCTGAACACTGAAGCTTTCTTT. This sequence encodes CASSSRTGLNTEAFF. This chain links TRBV19 with TRBJ1-1, with 7 positions matching TRBD1. The CDR3 runs to 15 residues. Trimming at V came to 6 bases and at J to 0 bases, leaving 7 bases not matched to a gene. Germline V gene lookup returns CDR1 LNHDA and CDR2 SQIVND (reference sequence).

The gene calls are TRBV30 and TRBJ1-4, with 7 bases identical to TRBD1. The CDR3 contains 14 residues. The junction had 4 bases not matched to a gene; V was cut back by 2 bases and J by 4 bases. Looked up from germline, CDR1 is GTSNPN and CDR2 is SVGIG (reference sequence). The CDR3 is CAWSNGQDNEKLFF. The DNA of the CDR3 is TGTGCCTGGAGTAACGGACAGGATAATGAAAAACTGTTTTTT.

The chain employs TRBV28 and TRBJ2-7; 9 bases map to TRBD2. Germline V lookup: CDR1 MDHEN, CDR2 SYDVKM. Losses at the gene ends were 6 bases for V and 0 bases for J; bases not matched to a gene: 6. The CDR3 consists of 15 residues. In nucleotides, the CDR3 is TGTGCCAGCAGGTTTCTAGCGGGGAGCTCCTACGAGCAGTACTTC. Its protein product is CASRFLAGSSYEQYF.

In its sample, this clone was seen once. The V and J genes are TRBV2 and TRBJ2-6; 9 bases line up with TRBD1. Germline values: CDR1 SNHLY, CDR2 FYNNEI. The CDR3 length is 20 residues. Trimming at V came to 5 bases and at J to 0 bases, leaving 14 bases not matched to a gene. The CDR3 nucleotides read TGTGCCAGCAGTAATACTCCCGGGACAGGGTCATTCTCTGGGGCCAACGTCCTGACTTTC. Translation gives CASSNTPGTGSFSGANVLTF. Using reference TRBV2 and TRBJ2-6 for the parts outside the CDR3, the full variable domain is EPEVTQTPSHQVTQMGQEVILRCVPISNHLYFYWYRQILGQKVEFLVSFYNNEISEKSEIFDDQFSVERPDGSNFTLKIRSTKLEDSAMYFCASSNTPGTGSFSGANVLTFGAGSRLTVL.

V usage is TRBV2 and J usage is TRBJ1-4, with unresolved D. Germline lookup yields CDR1 SNHLY and CDR2 FYNNEI. The CDR3 runs 19 residues. The V and J ends lost 5 bases and 8 bases respectively, with 30 bases between them. CDR3 sequence: CASSPGMVGSVSIEEKLFF. The CDR3 region has the DNA TGTGCCAGCAGTCCCGGAATGGTAGGGAGCGTATCCATAGAGGAAAAACTGTTTTTT. The full variable domain, in which reference TRBV2 and TRBJ1-4 provide the parts outside the CDR3, is EPEVTQTPSHQVTQMGQEVILRCVPISNHLYFYWYRQILGQKVEFLVSFYNNEISEKSEIFDDQFSVERPDGSNFTLKIRSTKLEDSAMYFCASSPGMVGSVSIEEKLFFGSGTQLSVL.

The V gene is TRBV4-3, the J gene TRBJ1-5, with D possibly TRBD1 on 5 matching bases. Germline-derived CDR1 and CDR2 are LGHNA and YSLEER. Between the trimmed V and J ends, which lost 9 bases and 5 bases, there was a span of 17 bases. The CDR3 runs 14 residues. The DNA for the CDR3 is TGCGCCAGGGTAGAGACAGCTTCTTATCAGCCCCAGCATTTT. It codes for CARVETASYQPQHF.

The chain is built from TRBV18 and TRBJ2-1; TRBD1 might be the D (5 bases). The V gene lost 3 bases and the J gene lost 2 bases, with 8 bases spanning the gap. The germline CDR1 and CDR2 sequences are KGHSH and LQKENI. The CDR3 sequence is 14 residues long. In nucleotides, the CDR3 is TGTGCCAGCTCACCCCAACAGGCCTACAATGAGCAGTTCTTC. It encodes CASSPQQAYNEQFF. Full variable domain (remainder filled in from reference TRBV18 and TRBJ2-1): NAGVMQNPRHLVRRRGQEARLRCSPMKGHSHVYWYRQLPEEGLKFMVYLQKENIIDESGMPKERFSAEFPKEGPSILRIQQVVRGDSAAYFCASSPQQAYNEQFFGPGTRLTVL.

The V and J genes are TRBV5-4 and TRBJ2-6; TRBD2 might be the D (6 bases). Trimming stripped 0 bases from V and 0 bases from J, with 16 bases between. CDR1 and CDR2 from the germline V gene are SGHNT and YYREEE (reference sequence). The length of the CDR3 is 19 residues. The CDR3 here is CASSLDVGLTASGANVLTF. CDR3 DNA: TGTGCCAGCAGCTTGGACGTGGGACTTACAGCCTCTGGGGCCAACGTCCTGACTTTC.

This chain links TRBV6-5 with TRBJ2-7; D gene uncertain. CDR1 and CDR2 (germline): MNHEY, SVGAGI. V lost 7 bases and J lost 5, with 12 bases in between. The CDR3 is 12 residues long. CDR3 coding DNA: TGTGCCAGCACCCCTGGAAGCGACGAGCAGTACTTC. Encoded protein: CASTPGSDEQYF.

This chain connects TRBV5-1 to TRBJ1-1; no clear D. The germline V gene has CDR1 SGHRS and CDR2 YFSETQ. The CDR3 covers 13 residues. V was trimmed by 4 bases and J by 2 bases, leaving 9 bases between them. CDR3 DNA sequence: TGCGCCAGCAGCGACGACATAAACACTGAAGCTTTCTTT. Translation gives CASSDDINTEAFF.

The chain links TRBV19 to TRBJ2-7; tentatively, D is TRBD1 (5 bases). The CDR3 covers 14 residues. Trimming removed 5 bases at V and 2 bases at J, with 13 bases between. CDR1 LNHDA and CDR2 SQIVND come from the germline V gene (reference sequence). CDR3 coding DNA: TGTGCCAGTAGTCAAGGACACGGAACCTACGAGCAGTACTTC. It yields the protein CASSQGHGTYEQYF.

This chain joins TRBV5-1 and TRBJ1-2, with D hard to call. V dropped 9 bases and J dropped 10 bases, with 16 bases sitting between them. This CDR3 comprises 11 residues. The germline CDR1 and CDR2 sequences are SGHRS and YFSETQ. The CDR3 spells CATQEFLHYTF. CDR3 sequence (DNA): TGCGCCACCCAAGAGTTCTTGCACTACACCTTC.

The CDR3 nucleotides read TGCGCCAGCAGCTTGGGCGGCCTCGGAGAGACCCAGTACTTC. Its protein is CASSLGGLGETQYF. The chain uses TRBV5-1 and TRBJ2-5; D unresolved. Germline CDR1 and CDR2: SGHRS and YFSETQ. The V gene lost 0 bases and the J gene lost 4 bases, with 10 bases spanning the gap. CDR3 size: 14 residues.

This clone was counted once. The V call is TRBV12-5, the J call TRBJ2-5; D gene ambiguous. The CDR3 runs 13 residues. Trimming removed 4 bases from V and 3 bases from J, with 9 bases in between. CDR1 is LGHNT, CDR2 FRNRAP, per germline. For the CDR3, the DNA is TGTGCTAGTGGTTCTCACCGGGAAGAGACCCAGTACTTC. It codes for CASGSHREETQYF.

The chain links TRBV14 to TRBJ2-1, with D unresolved. CDR1 is SGHDN, CDR2 FVKESK, per germline. This CDR3 region has 15 residues. Deletions cut 1 base from V and 1 base from J, with 8 bases between. CDR3 coding DNA: TGTGCCAGCAGCCAAGTCGCCGGGTCCTACAATGAGCAGTTCTTC. Translating it yields CASSQVAGSYNEQFF.

The genes are TRBV15 and TRBJ1-3; D is perhaps TRBD1 (5 bases). Germline V gene lookup returns CDR1 LNHNV and CDR2 YYDKDF (reference sequence). V shed 3 bases and J shed 3 bases, with 18 bases lying between them. The CDR3 spans 17 residues. The CDR3 bases are TGTGCCACCAGCAGGTCTGTCCAGGGCATTAGTGGAAACACCATATATTTT. It yields the protein CATSRSVQGISGNTIYF.

CDR3 in DNA: TGTGCCAGCACTCCGATCCCGGACAGGGTCGCTGTGGATCAGCCCCAGCATTTT. It yields the protein CASTPIPDRVAVDQPQHF. V is TRBV27 and J is TRBJ1-5, with TRBD1 identical over 8 bases. Trimming removed 7 bases from V and 5 bases from J; junction bases left unmatched: 19. This CDR3 has 18 amino acids. The germline gives CDR1 MNHEY, CDR2 SMNVEV (reference sequence).